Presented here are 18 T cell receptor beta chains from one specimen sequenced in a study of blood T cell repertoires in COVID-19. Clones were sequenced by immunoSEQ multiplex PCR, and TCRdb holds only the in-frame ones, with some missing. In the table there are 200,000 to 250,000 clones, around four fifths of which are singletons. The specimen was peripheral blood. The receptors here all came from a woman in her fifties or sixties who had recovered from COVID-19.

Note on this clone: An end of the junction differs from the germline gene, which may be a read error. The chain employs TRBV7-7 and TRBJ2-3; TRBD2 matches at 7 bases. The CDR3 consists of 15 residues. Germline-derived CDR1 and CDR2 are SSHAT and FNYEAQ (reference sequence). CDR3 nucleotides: TGTGCTAGCAGCCCTACTAGCGATAGGACAGATACGCAGTATTTT. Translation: CASSPTSDRTDTQYF.

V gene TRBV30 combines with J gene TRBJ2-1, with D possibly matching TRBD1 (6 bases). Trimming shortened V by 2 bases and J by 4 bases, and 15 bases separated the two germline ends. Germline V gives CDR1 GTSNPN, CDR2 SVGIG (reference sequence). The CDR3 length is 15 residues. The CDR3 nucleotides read TGTGCCTGGAGTAGTGGACAGTTATCGTACAATGAGCAGTTCTTC. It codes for CAWSSGQLSYNEQFF. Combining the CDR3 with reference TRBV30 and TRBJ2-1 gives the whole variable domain SQTIHQWPATLVQPVGSPLSLECTVEGTSNPNLYWYRQAAGRGLQLLFYSVGIGQISSEVPQNLSASRPQDRQFILSSKKLLLSDSGFYLCAWSSGQLSYNEQFFGPGTRLTVL.

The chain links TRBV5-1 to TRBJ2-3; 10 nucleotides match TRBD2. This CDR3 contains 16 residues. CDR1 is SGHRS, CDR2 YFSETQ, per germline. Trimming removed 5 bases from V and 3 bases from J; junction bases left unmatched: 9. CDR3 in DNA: TGCGCCAGCAGGACTAGCGGGTTCTCCGGGACAGATACGCAGTATTTT. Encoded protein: CASRTSGFSGTDTQYF.

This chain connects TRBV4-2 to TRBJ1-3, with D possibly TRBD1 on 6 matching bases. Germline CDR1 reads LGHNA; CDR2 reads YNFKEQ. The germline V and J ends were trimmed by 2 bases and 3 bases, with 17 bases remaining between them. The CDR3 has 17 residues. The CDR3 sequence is CASSQPQGRDNGNTIYF. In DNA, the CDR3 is TGTGCCAGCAGCCAACCACAGGGACGCGATAATGGAAACACCATATATTTT.

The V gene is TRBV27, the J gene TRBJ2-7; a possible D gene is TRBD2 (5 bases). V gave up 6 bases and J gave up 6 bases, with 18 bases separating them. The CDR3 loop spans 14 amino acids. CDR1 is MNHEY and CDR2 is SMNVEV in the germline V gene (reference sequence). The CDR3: CASSPFTFGGEQYF. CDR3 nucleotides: TGTGCCAGCAGCCCGTTTACTTTTGGAGGCGAGCAGTACTTC.

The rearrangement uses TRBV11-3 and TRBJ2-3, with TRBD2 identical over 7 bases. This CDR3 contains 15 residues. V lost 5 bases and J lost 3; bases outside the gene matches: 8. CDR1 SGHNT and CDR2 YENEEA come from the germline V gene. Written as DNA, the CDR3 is TGTGCCAGCAGCCTCTCGGGACTACTAACAGATACGCAGTATTTT. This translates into CASSLSGLLTDTQYF.

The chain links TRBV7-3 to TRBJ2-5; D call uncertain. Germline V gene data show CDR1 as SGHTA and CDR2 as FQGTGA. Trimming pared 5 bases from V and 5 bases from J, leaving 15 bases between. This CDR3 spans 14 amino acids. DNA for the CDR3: TGTGCCAGCAGCCCAAGTTTGGCCTCGGAGACCCAGTACTTC. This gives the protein CASSPSLASETQYF. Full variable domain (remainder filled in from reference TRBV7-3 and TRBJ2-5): GAGVSQTPSNKVTEKGKYVELRCDPISGHTALYWYRQSLGQGPEFLIYFQGTGAADDSGLPNDRFFAVRPEGSVSTLKIQRTERGDSAVYLCASSPSLASETQYFGPGTRLLVL.

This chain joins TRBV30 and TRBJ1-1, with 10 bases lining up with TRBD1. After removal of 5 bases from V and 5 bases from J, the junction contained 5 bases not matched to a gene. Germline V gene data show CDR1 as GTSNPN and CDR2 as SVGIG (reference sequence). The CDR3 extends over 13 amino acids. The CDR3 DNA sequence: TGTGCCTGGGACAGGGGGCGTTGGACTGAAGCTTTCTTT. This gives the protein CAWDRGRWTEAFF.

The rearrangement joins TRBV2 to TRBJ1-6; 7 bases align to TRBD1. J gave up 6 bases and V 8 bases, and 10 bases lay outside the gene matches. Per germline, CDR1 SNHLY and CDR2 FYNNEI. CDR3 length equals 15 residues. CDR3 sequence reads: CASDFSGQPNSPLHF. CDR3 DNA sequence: TGTGCCAGCGATTTTTCGGGACAGCCTAATTCACCCCTCCACTTT. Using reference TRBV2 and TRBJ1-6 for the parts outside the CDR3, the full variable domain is EPEVTQTPSHQVTQMGQEVILRCVPISNHLYFYWYRQILGQKVEFLVSFYNNEISEKSEIFDDQFSVERPDGSNFTLKIRSTKLEDSAMYFCASDFSGQPNSPLHFGNGTRLTVT.

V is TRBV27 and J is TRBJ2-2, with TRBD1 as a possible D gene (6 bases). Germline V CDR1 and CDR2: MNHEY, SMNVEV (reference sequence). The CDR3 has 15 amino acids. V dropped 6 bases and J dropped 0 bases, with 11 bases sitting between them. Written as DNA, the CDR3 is TGTGCCAGCAGACTCGGGACAACGAACACCGGGGAGCTGTTTTTT. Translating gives CASRLGTTNTGELFF.

In DNA form, the CDR3 reads TGTGCCAGCAGCTTAGACCCCGGACTAGCGGGGTTCTACAATGAGCAGTTCTTC. This translates into CASSLDPGLAGFYNEQFF. V is TRBV11-2 and J is TRBJ2-1; 12 bases are a match to TRBD2. The CDR3 covers 18 residues. V dropped 0 bases and J dropped 3; count of bases not matched to a gene: 6. Germline values: CDR1 SGHAT, CDR2 FQNNGV. Filled out from reference TRBV11-2 and TRBJ2-1, the complete variable domain reads EAGVAQSPRYKIIEKRQSVAFWCNPISGHATLYWYQQILGQGPKLLIQFQNNGVVDDSQLPKDRFSAERLKGVDSTLKIQPAKLEDSAVYLCASSLDPGLAGFYNEQFFGPGTRLTVL.

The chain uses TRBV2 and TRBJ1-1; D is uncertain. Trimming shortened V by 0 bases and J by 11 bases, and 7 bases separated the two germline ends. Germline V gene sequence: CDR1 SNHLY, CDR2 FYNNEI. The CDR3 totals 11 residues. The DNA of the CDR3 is TGTGCCAGCAGTGAAGCTCGGGGTGCTTTCTTT. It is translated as CASSEARGAFF.

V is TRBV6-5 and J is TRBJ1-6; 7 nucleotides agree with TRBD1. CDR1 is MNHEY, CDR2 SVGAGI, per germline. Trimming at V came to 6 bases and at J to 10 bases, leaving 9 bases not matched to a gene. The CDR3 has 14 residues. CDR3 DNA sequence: TGTGCCAGCAGACCGGGACAGCGCATATCACCCCTCCACTTT. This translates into CASRPGQRISPLHF.

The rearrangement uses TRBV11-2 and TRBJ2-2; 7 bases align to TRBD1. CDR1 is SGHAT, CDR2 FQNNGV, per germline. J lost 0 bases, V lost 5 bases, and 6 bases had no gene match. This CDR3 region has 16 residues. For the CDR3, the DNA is TGTGCCAGCAGCCCTGTCGGGACAGCGAACACCGGGGAGCTGTTTTTT. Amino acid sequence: CASSPVGTANTGELFF.

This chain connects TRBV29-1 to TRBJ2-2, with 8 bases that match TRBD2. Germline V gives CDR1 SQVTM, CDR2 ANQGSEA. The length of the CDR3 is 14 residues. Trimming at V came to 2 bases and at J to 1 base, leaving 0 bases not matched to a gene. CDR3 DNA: TGCAGCGTTGAACTAGCGGGGAACACCGGGGAGCTGTTTTTT. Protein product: CSVELAGNTGELFF.

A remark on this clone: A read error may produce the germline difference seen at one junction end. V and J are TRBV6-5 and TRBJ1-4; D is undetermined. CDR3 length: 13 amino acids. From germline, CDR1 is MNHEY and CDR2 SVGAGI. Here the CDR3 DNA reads TGTGCCAGCACCCGCGGTGGAATGAAAAAGCTGTTTTTT. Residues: CASTRGGMKKLFF.

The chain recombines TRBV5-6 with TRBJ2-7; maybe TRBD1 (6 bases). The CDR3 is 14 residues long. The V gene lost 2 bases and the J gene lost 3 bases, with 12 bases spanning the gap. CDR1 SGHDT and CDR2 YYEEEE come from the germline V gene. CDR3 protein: CASSLVQGLYEQYF. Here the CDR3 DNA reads TGTGCCAGCAGCTTAGTACAGGGCCTCTACGAGCAGTACTTC.

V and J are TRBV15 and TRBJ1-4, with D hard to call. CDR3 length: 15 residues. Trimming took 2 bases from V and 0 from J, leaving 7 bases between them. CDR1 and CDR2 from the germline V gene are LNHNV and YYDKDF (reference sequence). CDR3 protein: CATSRQSATNEKLFF. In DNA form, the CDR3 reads TGTGCCACCAGCAGACAGTCTGCAACTAATGAAAAACTGTTTTTT.